One sample yielded the 22 T cell receptor beta chains listed below, sequenced in a study of shared clonotypes between healthy human individuals. The assay was immunoSEQ multiplex PCR, and TCRdb's table has in-frame clones only and misses some. This table has roughly 1 million clones, about 74% appearing once. Sequencing was done on a sample of memory CD4+ T cells sorted from blood. This sample's subset: CD45RA-negative fraction. These receptors were collected from a man between 18 and 35 years old in good health.

This chain uses TRBV7-2 with TRBJ2-2, with TRBD2 matching 9 bases. The length of the CDR3 is 17 residues. The germline CDR1 and CDR2 sequences are SGHTA and FQGNSA. J lost 5 bases, V lost 6 bases, and 13 bases had no gene match. The CDR3 sequence is CASSPYGGSGGTGELFF. The DNA for the CDR3 is TGTGCCAGCAGTCCTTATGGGGGTAGCGGGGGTACCGGGGAGCTGTTTTTT.

This chain uses TRBV29-1 with TRBJ2-7; a weak D match, TRBD2 (6 bases). Germline loops: CDR1 SQVTM, CDR2 ANQGSEA. The CDR3 runs to 12 residues. Trimming shortened V by 7 bases and J by 6 bases, and 16 bases separated the two germline ends. CDR3 residues: CSALATSFEQYF. CDR3 DNA: TGCAGCGCTCTAGCGACCTCTTTCGAGCAGTACTTC.

The V and J genes are TRBV7-2 and TRBJ2-1; perhaps D is TRBD1 or TRBD2 (6 bases each). V was trimmed by 5 bases and J by 7 bases, leaving 12 bases between them. The germline V gene encodes CDR1 SGHTA and CDR2 FQGNSA. This CDR3 spans 13 amino acids. In DNA form, the CDR3 reads TGTGCCAGCAGCCTGGAGGGGGTTAATGAGCAGTTCTTC. This sequence encodes CASSLEGVNEQFF.

The chain joins TRBV30 to TRBJ2-7, with TRBD1 matching 7 bases. This CDR3 comprises 14 residues. The germline gives CDR1 GTSNPN, CDR2 SVGIG (reference sequence). V shed 3 bases and J 5 bases; nucleotides not matched to a gene: 10. The CDR3 spells CAWSGRSQGNEQYF. DNA for the CDR3: TGTGCCTGGAGCGGGCGATCACAGGGGAACGAGCAGTACTTC.

A few counts support this clone. The genes are TRBV10-3 and TRBJ1-5; TRBD1 aligns across 8 bases. Per the germline V gene, CDR1 is ENHRY and CDR2 is SYGVKD. V lost 4 bases, J lost 4 bases, and 6 bases stayed unmatched. The CDR3 consists of 15 residues. As DNA, the CDR3 is TGTGCCATCAGTGCCGGGACAGGAACAAATCAGCCCCAGCATTTT. Protein product: CAISAGTGTNQPQHF.

CDR3 DNA sequence: TGTGCCAGCAGTGAAGCCCAGGTCTCCTACGAGCAGTACTTC. Translation: CASSEAQVSYEQYF. The J gene is TRBJ2-7, the V gene TRBV6-1; D is undetermined. Germline V gene data show CDR1 as MNHNS and CDR2 as SASEGT. This CDR3 region has 14 residues. V shed 0 bases and J shed 0 bases, with 6 bases lying between them.

This clone has only a few counts. The chain joins TRBV5-4 to TRBJ2-3; D ambiguous. Germline V gene data show CDR1 as SGHNT and CDR2 as YYREEE (reference sequence). The CDR3 extends over 14 amino acids. Between the trimmed V and J ends, which lost 1 base and 2 bases, there was a span of 8 bases. This chain's CDR3 is CASSLRQVTDTQYF. CDR3 DNA: TGTGCCAGCAGCTTGAGGCAGGTCACAGATACGCAGTATTTT.

This clone was observed a few times. Different DNA sequences within this sample yield the same CDR3. The V gene is TRBV28, the J gene TRBJ2-7; D may be TRBD1 or TRBD2 (5 bases each). Germline loops: CDR1 MDHEN, CDR2 SYDVKM. CDR3 length: 12 amino acids. V lost 9 bases and J 4 bases, leaving 13 bases between the germline ends. The chain's CDR3 is CASRGSSYEQYF. CDR3 in DNA: TGTGCCAGTCGGGGCAGCTCATACGAGCAGTACTTC.

Comment on this clone: Within the sample, other DNA sequences also encode this same CDR3. The CDR3 nucleotides read TGTGCCAGCAGCTTAGAGGGGAGCTCCTATAATTCACCCCTCCACTTT. Encoded protein: CASSLEGSSYNSPLHF. The chain uses TRBV7-2 and TRBJ1-6; D possibly corresponds to TRBD1 (5 bases). The length of the CDR3 is 16 residues. Germline V CDR1 and CDR2: SGHTA, FQGNSA. Between the trimmed V and J ends, which lost 1 base and 0 bases, there was a span of 7 bases.

This chain connects TRBV28 to TRBJ2-3, with 7 bases matching TRBD1. The germline V gene has CDR1 MDHEN and CDR2 SYDVKM. CDR3 length: 16 residues. The CDR3 spells CVVQLGAQGFPDTQYF. The CDR3 nucleotides read TGTGTTGTACAGTTAGGGGCACAGGGGTTTCCAGATACGCAGTATTTT.

The V call is TRBV5-5, the J call TRBJ1-5; TRBD1 agrees at 8 bases. Germline CDR1 and CDR2: SGHKS and YYEKEE (reference sequence). This CDR3 has 16 amino acids. V was clipped by 0 bases and J by 6 bases; unmatched bases: 8. CDR3 nucleotides: TGTGCCAGCAGCTTGGCAAACTCAGGGGGCGGTCAGCCCCAGCATTTT. It encodes CASSLANSGGGQPQHF.

This clone was detected only a few times. The chain employs TRBV30 and TRBJ2-2; a possible D gene is TRBD1 (6 bases). Per the germline V gene, CDR1 is GTSNPN and CDR2 is SVGIG (reference sequence). The V end lost 1 base, the J end lost 4 bases, and 16 bases lay between the germline ends. The CDR3 sequence is 16 residues long. CDR3 amino acids: CAWSERGSGSTGELFF. The CDR3 nucleotides are TGTGCCTGGAGTGAAAGGGGGAGTGGGAGCACCGGGGAGCTGTTTTTT.

Only one count was recorded for this clone. A far bigger clonotype differs at one base, so this is likely a read error. This CDR3 reads CASRPQGNTGELFF. The CDR3 coding sequence is TGTGCCAGCAGACCCCAGGGGAACACCGGGGAGCTGTTTTTT. The V gene is TRBV25-1, the J gene TRBJ2-2; maybe TRBD1 (5 bases). CDR3 length equals 14 residues. In germline, CDR1 is MGHDK, CDR2 SYGVNS. V was clipped by 6 bases and J by 1 base, with 9 bases between them.

CDR3 coding DNA: TGTGCCTCGGGGGGGCGGGTCAATGAGCAGTTCTTC. Translating it yields CASGGRVNEQFF. The chain combines TRBV28 with TRBJ2-1; 8 positions agree with TRBD2. J lost 6 bases, V lost 11 bases, and 6 bases had no gene match. The CDR3 totals 12 residues. Germline-derived CDR1 and CDR2 are MDHEN and SYDVKM.

This clone was found a few times. This chain connects TRBV28 to TRBJ1-1; D not resolved. CDR1 MDHEN and CDR2 SYDVKM come from the germline V gene. The V gene lost 4 bases and the J gene lost 7 bases, with 10 bases spanning the gap. The CDR3 has 12 residues. CDR3 amino acids: CASSSLGDEAFF. As DNA, the CDR3 is TGTGCCAGCAGTTCCCTTGGGGATGAAGCTTTCTTT. Using reference TRBV28 and TRBJ1-1 for the parts outside the CDR3, the full variable domain is DVKVTQSSRYLVKRTGEKVFLECVQDMDHENMFWYRQDPGLGLRLIYFSYDVKMKEKGDIPEGYSVSREKKERFSLILESASTNQTSMYLCASSSLGDEAFFGQGTRLTVV.

The gene calls are TRBV18 and TRBJ2-7, with 9 bases identical to TRBD1. Germline trimming cut 4 bases from V and 0 bases from J; bases unmatched to any gene: 4. The CDR3 contains 15 residues. Germline V lookup: CDR1 KGHSH, CDR2 LQKENI. For the CDR3, the DNA is TGTGCCAGCTCACTACGGGACAGGGACTCCTACGAGCAGTACTTC. Its translation: CASSLRDRDSYEQYF.

The gene calls are TRBV30 and TRBJ2-3, with 7 bases fitting TRBD2. Unmatched junction bases numbered 8, after V lost 1 base and J lost 4 bases. There are 15 residues in the CDR3. Looked up from germline, CDR1 is GTSNPN and CDR2 is SVGIG (reference sequence). The DNA of the CDR3 is TGTGCCTGGAGTGGCGGGGGTTTTCTAGCAGATACGCAGTATTTT. This gives the protein CAWSGGGFLADTQYF.

J is TRBJ1-1 and V is TRBV5-1, with D unresolved. Germline-derived CDR1 and CDR2 are SGHRS and YFSETQ. Trimming removed 0 bases from V and 5 bases from J, with 17 bases in between. The CDR3 covers 16 residues. As DNA, the CDR3 is TGCGCCAGCAGCTTGGCCCCGGGCCCGCGGCGGACTGAAGCTTTCTTT. Residues: CASSLAPGPRRTEAFF. Based on the CDR3 plus reference TRBV5-1 and TRBJ1-1, the full variable domain is KAGVTQTPRYLIKTRGQQVTLSCSPISGHRSVSWYQQTPGQGLQFLFEYFSETQRNKGNFPGRFSGRQFSNSRSEMNVSTLELGDSALYLCASSLAPGPRRTEAFFGQGTRLTVV.

The V call is TRBV30, the J call TRBJ1-5; 9 nucleotides match TRBD1. The trim removed 0 bases at V and 3 bases at J, leaving 9 bases unmatched. This CDR3 has 17 amino acids. Germline CDR1 is GTSNPN and CDR2 is SVGIG (reference sequence). In DNA form, the CDR3 reads TGTGCCTGGAGTGTACCCCTTGGGACAGGGTTCAATCAGCCCCAGCATTTT. It encodes CAWSVPLGTGFNQPQHF.

The chain links TRBV5-1 to TRBJ1-2; 9 nucleotides align to TRBD1. CDR1 and CDR2 from the germline V gene are SGHRS and YFSETQ. V lost 3 bases and J lost 6; bases outside the gene matches: 3. The CDR3 extends over 13 amino acids. CDR3 region: CASSSDRGHGYTF. For the CDR3, the DNA is TGCGCCAGCAGCTCGGACAGGGGACATGGCTACACCTTC.

The V gene is TRBV6-6, the J gene TRBJ2-7; 7 positions agree with TRBD2. Germline values: CDR1 MNHNY, CDR2 SVGAGI (reference sequence). J gave up 2 bases and V 6 bases, and 10 bases lay outside the gene matches. CDR3 size: 15 residues. Written as DNA, the CDR3 is TGTGCCAGCAGAAAAGCAGGGCTAGCGGCCTACGAGCAGTACTTC. Its translation: CASRKAGLAAYEQYF.

This clone was seen only a few times. This chain joins TRBV28 and TRBJ2-5; D may be TRBD1 (5 bases). The germline V gene encodes CDR1 MDHEN and CDR2 SYDVKM. This CDR3 has 16 amino acids. Between the trimmed V and J ends, which lost 5 bases and 0 bases, there was a span of 16 bases. The DNA of the CDR3 is TGTGCCAGCAGTCCACAATCCAGGGCCCACCAAGAGACCCAGTACTTC. This gives the protein CASSPQSRAHQETQYF. The complete variable domain, with remaining parts taken from reference TRBV28 and TRBJ2-5, reads DVKVTQSSRYLVKRTGEKVFLECVQDMDHENMFWYRQDPGLGLRLIYFSYDVKMKEKGDIPEGYSVSREKKERFSLILESASTNQTSMYLCASSPQSRAHQETQYFGPGTRLLVL.